This TCR beta chain emerged from a study of cytomegalovirus exposure and HLA in healthy donors. Regarding donors, all were healthy bone marrow donors. This PCR relied on a set of 60 Vbeta primers and 13 Jbeta primers. The method was immunoSEQ multiplex PCR; TCRdb's version includes in-frame clones alone and lacks a portion of them. The repertoire holds tens of thousands of clones, about three quarters seen once, with 9% to 13% in the top ten. The receptor's source is a male donor in good health and CMV-seropositive. The specimen was PBMCs.

CDR3 protein: CATSKDRGGVETQYF. The CDR3 coding sequence is TGTGCCACCAGCAAGGACAGGGGGGGAGTGGAGACCCAGTACTTC. V is TRBV15 and J is TRBJ2-5, with 10 bases lining up with TRBD1. This CDR3 contains 15 residues. J gave up 5 bases and V 4 bases, and 7 bases lay outside the gene matches. Germline CDR1 and CDR2: LNHNV and YYDKDF (reference sequence).